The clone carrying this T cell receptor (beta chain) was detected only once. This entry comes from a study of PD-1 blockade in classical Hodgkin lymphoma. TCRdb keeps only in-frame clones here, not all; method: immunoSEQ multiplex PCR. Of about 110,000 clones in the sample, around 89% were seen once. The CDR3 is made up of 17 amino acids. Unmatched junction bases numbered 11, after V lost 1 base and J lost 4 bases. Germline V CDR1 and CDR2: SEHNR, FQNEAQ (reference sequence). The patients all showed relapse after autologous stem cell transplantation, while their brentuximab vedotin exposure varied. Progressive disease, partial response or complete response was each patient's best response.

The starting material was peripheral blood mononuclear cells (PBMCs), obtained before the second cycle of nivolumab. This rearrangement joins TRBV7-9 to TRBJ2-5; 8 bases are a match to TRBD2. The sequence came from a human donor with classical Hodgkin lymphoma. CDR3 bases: TGTGCCAGCAGCTTAGGAGTGAGGACTAGCCTATCAGAGACCCAGTACTTC. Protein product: CASSLGVRTSLSETQYF.